A single sample is the source of the 23 T cell receptor beta chains below, sequenced in a study of cytomegalovirus exposure and HLA in healthy donors. Use of 60 Vbeta and 13 Jbeta primers characterized the PCR. The method was immunoSEQ multiplex PCR; TCRdb's version includes in-frame clones alone and lacks a portion of them. The sample shows about 150,000 clones, about 80% of them seen only once. Source material: PBMCs. The receptors originated from a man between 18 and 35 years old in good health and CMV-seronegative.

V gene TRBV4-1 combines with J gene TRBJ1-2; tentative D call: TRBD1 (5 bases). Trimming cost V 0 bases and J 4 bases, with 12 bases left between them. The CDR3 is 15 residues long. Germline assignment: CDR1 MGHRA and CDR2 YSYEKL. The CDR3 DNA reads TGCGCCAGCAGCCAAGATGGGGCAGGAACCTATGGCTACACCTTC. It translates to CASSQDGAGTYGYTF.

This chain's CDR3 is CASSLSGGYFHEQFF. The CDR3 nucleotides are TGCGCCAGCAGCTTGAGCGGGGGTTATTTCCATGAGCAGTTCTTC. V usage is TRBV5-1 and J usage is TRBJ2-1; 8 bases match TRBD2. CDR1 and CDR2 (germline): SGHRS, YFSETQ. CDR3 length: 15 residues. Trimming cost V 1 base and J 8 bases; bases outside gene matches: 8. Complete variable domain (other parts from reference TRBV5-1 and TRBJ2-1): KAGVTQTPRYLIKTRGQQVTLSCSPISGHRSVSWYQQTPGQGLQFLFEYFSETQRNKGNFPGRFSGRQFSNSRSEMNVSTLELGDSALYLCASSLSGGYFHEQFFGPGTRLTVL.

The rearrangement uses TRBV28 and TRBJ1-6, with no clear D. This CDR3 spans 14 amino acids. V was pared by 10 bases and J by 7 bases, with 17 bases between. Germline V lookup: CDR1 MDHEN, CDR2 SYDVKM. For the CDR3, the DNA is TGTGCCACCCGCCCCGAAGTACAAAATTCACCCCTCCACTTT. Residues: CATRPEVQNSPLHF. Using reference TRBV28 and TRBJ1-6 for the parts outside the CDR3, the full variable domain is DVKVTQSSRYLVKRTGEKVFLECVQDMDHENMFWYRQDPGLGLRLIYFSYDVKMKEKGDIPEGYSVSREKKERFSLILESASTNQTSMYLCATRPEVQNSPLHFGNGTRLTVT.

This sequence joins TRBV11-2 and TRBJ2-7; no reliable D call. CDR1 is SGHAT and CDR2 is FQNNGV in the germline V gene. V was trimmed by 4 bases and J by 3 bases, leaving 10 bases between them. The CDR3 covers 13 residues. CDR3 loop: CASSSKRFYEQYF. The CDR3 bases are TGTGCCAGCAGCTCTAAACGTTTCTACGAGCAGTACTTC.

This chain's CDR3 is CASSLAGSETQYF. The CDR3 region has the DNA TGTGCCAGCAGCTTAGCCGGGTCTGAGACCCAGTACTTC. The chain employs TRBV7-2 and TRBJ2-5; no clear D. V was cut by 0 bases and J by 5 bases, with 7 bases left in between. This CDR3 region has 13 residues. Germline CDR1 and CDR2: SGHTA and FQGNSA.

This clone was recorded only once. The V and J genes are TRBV5-1 and TRBJ2-3, with TRBD2 identical over 9 bases. V was pared by 6 bases and J by 6 bases, with 8 bases of the junction left unmatched. CDR1 is SGHRS and CDR2 is YFSETQ in the germline V gene. The length of the CDR3 is 14 residues. DNA for the CDR3: TGCGCCAGCAAGGTAGCGGGAGTTGCGGATACGCAGTATTTT. This codes for CASKVAGVADTQYF. Full variable domain (rest looked up from reference TRBV5-1 and TRBJ2-3): KAGVTQTPRYLIKTRGQQVTLSCSPISGHRSVSWYQQTPGQGLQFLFEYFSETQRNKGNFPGRFSGRQFSNSRSEMNVSTLELGDSALYLCASKVAGVADTQYFGPGTRLTVL.

The rearrangement links TRBV5-3 to TRBJ1-5; D might be TRBD1 (6 bases). TRBV5-3 is noted as an ORF with a role that remains uncertain. Trimming took off 5 bases at V and 0 bases at J, with 12 bases between the two ends. CDR3 length: 15 amino acids. In DNA form, the CDR3 reads TGTGCCAGAAGTTCGGGACACCTTAGCAATCAGCCCCAGCATTTT. Protein product: CARSSGHLSNQPQHF.

This clone was recorded once. The V call is TRBV5-1, the J call TRBJ2-6, with D unclear. Trimming removed 0 bases at V and 0 bases at J, with 7 bases between. CDR3 length: 16 amino acids. CDR1 is SGHRS, CDR2 YFSETQ, per germline. The CDR3 loop reads CASSLGHNSGANVLTF. Written as DNA, the CDR3 is TGCGCCAGCAGCTTGGGACACAACTCTGGGGCCAACGTCCTGACTTTC.

The rearrangement joins TRBV5-1 to TRBJ2-1; 10 bases map to TRBD1. Trimming took 6 bases from V and 6 from J; bases not matched to a gene: 3. This CDR3 spans 13 amino acids. The germline gives CDR1 SGHRS, CDR2 YFSETQ. The CDR3 DNA sequence: TGCGCCAGCACGCGGACAGGGGGCAATGAGCAGTTCTTC. Amino acid sequence: CASTRTGGNEQFF. The full variable domain, completed using reference TRBV5-1 and TRBJ2-1, is KAGVTQTPRYLIKTRGQQVTLSCSPISGHRSVSWYQQTPGQGLQFLFEYFSETQRNKGNFPGRFSGRQFSNSRSEMNVSTLELGDSALYLCASTRTGGNEQFFGPGTRLTVL.

The genes are TRBV29-1 and TRBJ1-2; D not resolved. Germline V gene sequence: CDR1 SQVTM, CDR2 ANQGSEA. V was clipped by 1 base and J by 2 bases, with 5 bases between them. The CDR3 spans 12 residues. The CDR3 sequence: CSVEVRNYGYTF. The DNA for the CDR3 is TGCAGCGTTGAAGTCAGGAACTATGGCTACACCTTC.

This CDR3 reads CSVEGPLTGYGYTF. The CDR3 DNA follows: TGCAGCGTTGAAGGACCCCTAACAGGGTATGGCTACACCTTC. This chain joins TRBV29-1 and TRBJ1-2; D possibly corresponds to TRBD1 (6 bases). There are 14 residues in the CDR3. Germline CDR1 and CDR2: SQVTM and ANQGSEA. V was pared by 1 base and J by 5 bases, with 14 bases between.

The CDR3 coding sequence is TGTGCCAGCTCGTCCCAGTTTACAGGAATGAACACCGGGGAGCTGTTTTTT. As protein: CASSSQFTGMNTGELFF. This sequence joins TRBV18 and TRBJ2-2; D might be TRBD1 (5 bases). This CDR3 comprises 17 residues. Germline CDR1 and CDR2: KGHSH and LQKENI. Trimming took off 6 bases at V and 1 base at J, with 18 bases between the two ends.

The chain combines TRBV6-5 with TRBJ1-5, with 9 bases matching TRBD1. The length of the CDR3 is 15 residues. After removal of 8 bases from V and 5 bases from J, the junction contained 10 bases not matched to a gene. Germline loops: CDR1 MNHEY, CDR2 SVGAGI. CDR3 sequence: CASGARQGVYQPQHF. CDR3 in DNA: TGTGCCAGCGGCGCACGACAGGGGGTTTATCAGCCCCAGCATTTT.

The rearrangement uses TRBV14 and TRBJ1-5; D is unresolved. Germline loops: CDR1 SGHDN, CDR2 FVKESK. The germline V and J ends were trimmed by 4 bases and 9 bases, with 10 bases remaining between them. The CDR3 contains 12 residues. The CDR3: CASSPTVGPQHF. The DNA for the CDR3 is TGTGCCAGCAGCCCTACTGTCGGGCCCCAGCATTTT. The whole variable domain, filled in from reference TRBV14 and TRBJ1-5, reads EAGVTQFPSHSVIEKGQTVTLRCDPISGHDNLYWYRRVMGKEIKFLLHFVKESKQDESGMPNNRFLAERTGGTYSTLKVQPAELEDSGVYFCASSPTVGPQHFGDGTRLSIL.

The rearrangement links TRBV19 to TRBJ2-7, with 7 bases lining up with TRBD1. CDR1 is LNHDA, CDR2 SQIVND, per germline (reference sequence). The V segment lost 11 bases and the J segment 0 bases; nucleotides outside the gene matches: 10. The CDR3 has 14 amino acids. This chain's CDR3 is CAGKQGPSSYEQYF. CDR3 sequence (DNA): TGTGCCGGCAAACAGGGGCCAAGCTCCTACGAGCAGTACTTC.

V and J are TRBV19 and TRBJ2-1; 11 bases match TRBD2. Germline CDR1 LNHDA, CDR2 SQIVND (reference sequence). This CDR3 comprises 15 residues. Losses at the gene ends were 5 bases for V and 10 bases for J; bases not matched to a gene: 10. The chain's CDR3 is CASSVLAGGPREQFF. For the CDR3, the DNA is TGTGCCAGTAGTGTTTTAGCGGGAGGGCCGCGGGAGCAGTTCTTC. The full variable domain, rest sourced from reference TRBV19 and TRBJ2-1, is DGGITQSPKYLFRKEGQNVTLSCEQNLNHDAMYWYRQDPGQGLRLIYYSQIVNDFQKGDIAEGYSVSREKKESFPLTVTSAQKNPTAFYLCASSVLAGGPREQFFGPGTRLTVL.

Written as DNA, the CDR3 is TGTGCCAGCAGCTTAGGCAGGGCTTTCACAGATACGCAGTATTTT. Translated, it gives CASSLGRAFTDTQYF. The V call is TRBV7-3, the J call TRBJ2-3; tentatively, D is TRBD1 (5 bases). The germline gives CDR1 SGHTA, CDR2 FQGTGA. The CDR3 runs to 15 residues. V gave up 2 bases and J gave up 2 bases, with 11 bases separating them.

This chain links TRBV7-9 with TRBJ2-3; 8 bases are shared with TRBD1. This CDR3 has 13 residues. Germline trimming cut 10 bases from V and 2 bases from J; bases unmatched to any gene: 5. The germline V gene has CDR1 SEHNR and CDR2 FQNEAQ (reference sequence). The CDR3 coding sequence is TGTGCCATACGGACAGGGAACACAGATACGCAGTATTTT. Protein: CAIRTGNTDTQYF.

This clone was counted between two and nine times. The chain is built from TRBV4-1 and TRBJ1-2; D gene unclear. V was cut by 1 base and J by 2 bases, with 8 bases left in between. The CDR3 length is 14 residues. CDR1 and CDR2 (germline): MGHRA, YSYEKL. In nucleotides, the CDR3 is TGCGCCAGCAGCCAAGTATCACGGAACTATGGCTACACCTTC. It specifies CASSQVSRNYGYTF.

This clone was observed a single time. J is TRBJ2-1 and V is TRBV4-1; D unclear. V lost 1 base and J 4 bases, leaving 5 bases between the germline ends. This CDR3 has 13 residues. CDR1 MGHRA and CDR2 YSYEKL come from the germline V gene. The CDR3 DNA reads as TGCGCCAGCAGCCAAGGGCCATACAATGAGCAGTTCTTC. This codes for CASSQGPYNEQFF.

The V and J genes are TRBV7-3 and TRBJ2-3; the match to TRBD2 covers 9 bases. The CDR3 has 14 residues. The germline V gene has CDR1 SGHTA and CDR2 FQGTGA. Trimming removed 5 bases from V and 6 bases from J; junction bases left unmatched: 6. The DNA of the CDR3 is TGTGCCAGCAGCCTTGGGACTAGCAGGGATACGCAGTATTTT. Protein sequence: CASSLGTSRDTQYF.

This chain joins TRBV7-8 and TRBJ2-1; the match to TRBD2 covers 14 bases. V lost 2 bases and J lost 4; bases outside the gene matches: 10. There are 19 residues in the CDR3. Germline V CDR1 and CDR2: SGHVS, FQNEAQ. CDR3 DNA: TGTGCCAGCAGCTTACCGCTTGGGACTAGCGGGGGTAAATACAATGAGCAGTTCTTC. Its translation is CASSLPLGTSGGKYNEQFF.

The V call is TRBV20-1, the J call TRBJ2-3; D is unresolved. The V gene's germline CDR1 is DFQATT and CDR2 SNEGSKA (reference sequence). Trimming pared 5 bases from V and 6 bases from J, leaving 6 bases between. CDR3 length: 10 residues. The CDR3: CSAAGDTQYF. The CDR3 nucleotides read TGCAGTGCTGCCGGGGATACGCAGTATTTT.